The 15 T cell receptor beta chains below were found in one sample sequenced in a study of molecular identifiers for immune sequencing clone quantification. TCRdb reprocessed the PCR reads via MiXCR and lists one record per CDR3 protein. The table records hundreds of thousands of distinct CDR3 sequences, 25% of them present only once. The sample taken for sequencing was naive CD8+ T cells from blood, with Jurkat cell RNA spiked in. Subset given: FACS-sorted CD8+CD4-CCR7+CD45RA+ naive T cells. These TCRs come from a human donor in good health. Some libraries in this study had Jurkat cell RNA spiked in.

In this sample, this clonotype turned up a few times. The rearrangement links TRBV19 to TRBJ2-1, with 9 bases aligning to TRBD1. The ends lost 6 bases at V and 5 bases at J; junction bases unmatched: 2. In germline, CDR1 is LNHDA, CDR2 SQIVND (reference sequence). The CDR3 contains 13 residues. CDR3: CASRTGGHNEQFF. The DNA of the CDR3 is TGTGCCAGTAGGACAGGGGGTCACAATGAGCAGTTCTTC.

Details on this clonotype: This may come from a read error, since a much larger clone is one base off. V gene TRBV29-1 combines with J gene TRBJ2-7; 8 bases are a match to TRBD1. The V gene's germline CDR1 is SQVTM and CDR2 ANQGSEA. The CDR3 has 15 residues. V shed 4 bases, J shed 5 bases, and the junction held 13 bases outside the gene matches. CDR3 sequence: CSVGDPDRGRNEQYF. The CDR3 region has the DNA TGCAGCGTTGGAGACCCAGACAGGGGCAGGAACGAGCAGTACTTC.

Note on this clonotype: At one end the junction does not follow the germline gene, possibly because of a read error. The chain links TRBV7-2 to TRBJ2-2; 10 bases align to TRBD1. The length of the CDR3 is 14 residues. Germline loops: CDR1 SGHTA, CDR2 FQGNSA. The CDR3 region is CASQPGQGTGGLFF. CDR3 DNA: TGTGCCAGCCAACCGGGACAGGGGACCGGGGGGCTGTTTTTT.

On this clonotype itself: This is likely a read error, given that the CDR3 carries no conserved phenylalanine or tryptophan at its end. This chain joins TRBV24-1 and TRBJ2-1; unclear D gene. V gave up 0 bases and J gave up 0 bases, with 8 bases separating them. Per the germline V gene, CDR1 is KGHDR and CDR2 is SFDVKD. This CDR3 is 16 amino acids long. The CDR3, as DNA: TGTGCCACCAGTGATTTGGAGTCAAGCTCCTACAATGAGCAGTTCTCC. This codes for CATSDLESSSYNEQFS.

Of note for this clonotype: This clone may be a read error of a much larger clone one base away. The chain joins TRBV20-1 to TRBJ1-1; no firm D call. Deletions cut 4 bases from V and 3 bases from J, with 6 bases between. Germline V gene lookup returns CDR1 DFQATT and CDR2 SNEGSKA (reference sequence). The CDR3 totals 11 residues. The CDR3: CSATEDTEAFF. The DNA of the CDR3 is TGCAGTGCTACTGAAGACACTGAAGCTTTCTTT.

The V call is TRBV7-8, the J call TRBJ2-7; TRBD1 agrees at 7 bases. The ends lost 4 bases at V and 5 bases at J; junction bases unmatched: 8. Germline assignment: CDR1 SGHVS and CDR2 FQNEAQ. The CDR3 totals 14 residues. Here the CDR3 reads CASSSGTEGNEQYF. CDR3 nucleotides: TGTGCCAGCAGCTCTGGGACAGAAGGGAACGAGCAGTACTTC.

As to this clonotype: This may be a read error: a much more frequent sequence differs by one nucleotide. V and J are TRBV6-1 and TRBJ1-1, with D perhaps matching TRBD1 (5 bases). Per the germline V gene, CDR1 is MNHNS and CDR2 is SASEGT. The CDR3 spans 14 residues. The CDR3 region has the DNA TGTGCCAGCAGTCCCAAGGGGTTTAACAGTGAAGCTTTCTTT. This sequence encodes CASSPKGFNSEAFF.

As regards this clonotype: As the CDR3 is not closed by the conserved phenylalanine or tryptophan, this likely results from a read error. This CDR3 is CASSQDRQSYNEQFS. The CDR3 coding sequence is TGCGCCAGCAGCCAAGATCGACAGTCCTACAATGAGCAGTTCTCC. V usage is TRBV4-3 and J usage is TRBJ2-1; TRBD1 might be the D (5 bases). The CDR3 length is 15 residues. Germline loops: CDR1 LGHNA, CDR2 YSLEER. Trimming took 0 bases from V and 1 from J, leaving 7 bases between them.

This clonotype was counted a few times. This sequence joins TRBV9 and TRBJ2-7, with D possibly being TRBD1 (5 bases). The CDR3 consists of 15 residues. The V gene's germline CDR1 is SGDLS and CDR2 YYNGEE. V was trimmed by 0 bases and J by 1 base, leaving 11 bases between them. The CDR3 DNA sequence: TGTGCCAGCAGCGTAGAAGGGGTTGGGTCCTACGAGCAGTACTTC. Translation gives CASSVEGVGSYEQYF.

This clonotype was counted a few times. The V gene is TRBV18, the J gene TRBJ1-1; weak D call: TRBD1 (5 bases). Per the germline V gene, CDR1 is KGHSH and CDR2 is LQKENI. V shed 3 bases and J shed 2 bases, with 10 bases lying between them. The CDR3 is 14 amino acids. As DNA, the CDR3 is TGTGCCAGCTCACCGTACAGGTACAACACTGAAGCTTTCTTT. Translated, it gives CASSPYRYNTEAFF. Variable domain in full (rest from reference TRBV18 and TRBJ1-1): NAGVMQNPRHLVRRRGQEARLRCSPMKGHSHVYWYRQLPEEGLKFMVYLQKENIIDESGMPKERFSAEFPKEGPSILRIQQVVRGDSAAYFCASSPYRYNTEAFFGQGTRLTVV.

CDR3 nucleotide sequence: TGTGCCAGCAGTTACATCGGGCCTAGGGGGGTATCGGCTTTCTTT. Encoded protein: CASSYIGPRGVSAFF. This rearrangement joins TRBV27 to TRBJ1-1, with D perhaps TRBD1 (6 bases). With 4 bases removed from V and 11 bases from J, the gap between germline ends came to 23 bases. The CDR3 runs 15 residues. In germline, CDR1 is MNHEY, CDR2 SMNVEV (reference sequence).

This clonotype was observed at least ten times. CDR3 loop: CAWSVTPGEQFF. The CDR3 DNA is TGTGCCTGGAGTGTGACACCCGGGGAGCAGTTCTTC. V gene TRBV30 combines with J gene TRBJ2-1; no firm D call. Per the germline V gene, CDR1 is GTSNPN and CDR2 is SVGIG (reference sequence). The CDR3 runs 12 residues. Deletions cut 0 bases from V and 10 bases from J, with 10 bases between.

Worth noting for this clonotype: One end of the junction is discordant with germline, which a read error may explain. This rearrangement joins TRBV29-1 to TRBJ1-2; the D gene is possibly TRBD1 (6 bases). This CDR3 has 12 amino acids. Germline values: CDR1 SQVTM, CDR2 ANQGSEA. The CDR3 nucleotides read TGCTGCGTTGAGGGGGGGGCTTATGGCTACACCTTC. Amino acids: CCVEGGAYGYTF. Full variable domain (outside the CDR3, taken from reference TRBV29-1 and TRBJ1-2): SAVISQKPSRDICQRGTSLTIQCQVDSQVTMMFWYRQQPGQSLTLIATANQGSEATYESGFVIDKFPISRPNLTFSTLTVSNMSPEDSSIYLCCVEGGAYGYTFGSGTRLTVV.

This clonotype was detected only a few times. Relative to the germline gene, one junction end is altered; a read error may explain this. The V call is TRBV2, the J call TRBJ2-1, with TRBD2 matching 7 bases. The V gene's germline CDR1 is SNHLY and CDR2 FYNNEI. The CDR3 spans 15 residues. The CDR3 protein is CASTSLASSYSEQFF. CDR3 nucleotide sequence: TGTGCCAGCACCTCACTAGCGTCCTCCTACAGTGAGCAGTTCTTC.

This clonotype was seen only a few times. The rearrangement links TRBV10-2 to TRBJ2-3; unclear D gene. Deletions cut 2 bases from V and 0 bases from J, with 6 bases between. The germline V gene has CDR1 WSHSY and CDR2 SAAADI. The CDR3 contains 14 residues. Written as DNA, the CDR3 is TGCGCCAGCAGTGAGATGGGCAGCACAGATACGCAGTATTTT. Encoded protein: CASSEMGSTDTQYF.